Below, 11 T cell receptor beta chains from the same sample are listed, as sequenced in a study of blood T cell repertoires in COVID-19. Here immunoSEQ multiplex PCR was the method, and the copy in TCRdb shows in-frame clones only, minus some. Of approximately 190,000 clones in the sample, around 83% were seen once. Specimen: PBMCs or T cells enriched from blood (not recorded which). The receptors were sampled from a woman aged 40 to 49 in a cohort exposed to, infected with or recovered from COVID-19 (not recorded which).

V gene TRBV6-1 combines with J gene TRBJ2-7, with TRBD1 matching over 7 bases. This CDR3 spans 16 amino acids. Germline V gene sequence: CDR1 MNHNS, CDR2 SASEGT. Unmatched junction bases numbered 9, after V lost 2 bases and J lost 2 bases. CDR3: CASSELPRTGPYEQYF. The CDR3 DNA follows: TGTGCCAGCAGTGAACTCCCCAGGACAGGACCCTACGAGCAGTACTTC.

The gene calls are TRBV2 and TRBJ2-7; TRBD2 matches 10 bases. The trim removed 6 bases at V and 5 bases at J, leaving 7 bases unmatched. The CDR3 is made up of 14 amino acids. Germline V gives CDR1 SNHLY, CDR2 FYNNEI. CDR3 bases: TGTGCCAGCAGCGCCACTAGCGGGGTTCACGAGCAGTACTTC. Protein sequence: CASSATSGVHEQYF.

The gene calls are TRBV2 and TRBJ1-5; 7 bases are a match to TRBD1. The CDR3 is 15 residues long. J gave up 0 bases and V 6 bases, and 5 bases lay outside the gene matches. Germline V CDR1 and CDR2: SNHLY, FYNNEI. CDR3: CASRKGTDSNQPQHF. CDR3 nucleotide sequence: TGTGCCAGCAGAAAAGGGACAGATAGCAATCAGCCCCAGCATTTT.

The chain links TRBV4-2 to TRBJ2-7; no reliable D call. This CDR3 has 16 residues. Germline V lookup: CDR1 LGHNA, CDR2 YNFKEQ. Trimming removed 0 bases at V and 0 bases at J, with 12 bases between. CDR3 amino acids: CASSQDSALSSYEQYF. CDR3 sequence (DNA): TGTGCCAGCAGCCAAGATTCAGCGCTTAGCTCCTACGAGCAGTACTTC.

The rearrangement links TRBV4-2 to TRBJ2-7; 8 bases line up with TRBD1. The CDR3 has 14 amino acids. Per the germline V gene, CDR1 is LGHNA and CDR2 is YNFKEQ. The V gene end was trimmed by 1 base and the J gene end by 6 bases; junction bases not matched to a gene: 5. CDR3 sequence reads: CASSQAGQVGEQYF. CDR3 bases: TGTGCCAGCAGCCAAGCGGGACAGGTTGGCGAGCAGTACTTC.

The CDR3, as DNA: TGTGCCAGCAGCGTCGTCAGGGGGGCCTATGGCTACACCTTC. Amino acids: CASSVVRGAYGYTF. The chain couples TRBV9 to TRBJ1-2, with 7 bases identical to TRBD1. The V segment lost 2 bases and the J segment 4 bases; nucleotides outside the gene matches: 5. Per the germline V gene, CDR1 is SGDLS and CDR2 is YYNGEE. This CDR3 spans 14 amino acids.

The rearrangement joins TRBV6-5 to TRBJ1-3, with no clear D. V gave up 1 base and J gave up 0 bases, with 10 bases separating them. This CDR3 spans 16 amino acids. Germline V gene lookup returns CDR1 MNHEY and CDR2 SVGAGI. Here the CDR3 reads CASSYFSEASGNTIYF. CDR3 nucleotides: TGTGCCAGCAGTTACTTCTCTGAGGCCTCTGGAAACACCATATATTTT.

This clone was recorded only once. The V call is TRBV7-9, the J call TRBJ2-1; TRBD2 matches 7 bases. Germline CDR1 is SEHNR and CDR2 is FQNEAQ (reference sequence). The CDR3 has 19 amino acids. The ends lost 1 base at V and 4 bases at J; junction bases unmatched: 16. The CDR3, as DNA: TGTGCCAGCAGCTTAGTGTTCGAGTTAGCTAGCGGATCATACAATGAGCAGTTCTTC. Translation: CASSLVFELASGSYNEQFF.

This chain links TRBV14 with TRBJ2-7; the D gene is possibly TRBD2 (6 bases). V dropped 4 bases and J dropped 2 bases, with 9 bases sitting between them. The CDR3 length is 13 residues. Germline V gives CDR1 SGHDN, CDR2 FVKESK. The CDR3 DNA reads as TGTGCCAGCAGCCTCTCGGGAGCCTACGAGCAGTACTTC. This gives the protein CASSLSGAYEQYF.

The chain has TRBV19 and TRBJ2-3; no firm D call. Germline V lookup: CDR1 LNHDA, CDR2 SQIVND (reference sequence). The V end was cut by 5 bases, the J end by 6 bases, with 12 bases between. This CDR3 spans 13 amino acids. The chain's CDR3 is CASSRVHFDTQYF. The CDR3, as DNA: TGTGCCAGTAGTCGGGTCCACTTTGATACGCAGTATTTT.

With respect to this clone: Other nucleotide sequences in the sample specify the same CDR3. The chain joins TRBV5-1 to TRBJ1-6, with D unresolved. Trimming removed 0 bases at V and 10 bases at J, with 11 bases between. The CDR3 extends over 14 amino acids. Germline-derived CDR1 and CDR2 are SGHRS and YFSETQ. In DNA, the CDR3 is TGCGCCAGCAGCTTGGGCCAAAACAACTCACCCCTCCACTTT. This encodes CASSLGQNNSPLHF.